A selection of T cell receptor beta chains follows, all from one sample in a study of a mutant IDH1 vaccine in newly diagnosed glioma. Repertoires were generated with immunoSEQ multiplex PCR, while TCRdb's copy carries only in-frame clones and drops some. The sample gives more than 55,000 clones, approximately 84% of which show up once; roughly 3.5% is in the top ten. These TCRs' antigens remain unknown. Material: PBMCs, obtained from a glioma patient whose treatment included an IDH1 peptide vaccine. All receptors derive from a man aged 25-40 years with glioma. CDR3s include the opening cysteine and the closing phenylalanine or tryptophan. Each record gives: D gene, clone size, V gene, J gene, CDR3 DNA, CDR3 protein. D genes are given only for firm matches. Size is stated for part of the rows, as once, few or many counts, or as a class when the clone is expanded.

>NA|NA|TRBV28|TRBJ2-2
TGTGCCAGCGCAGGGTGGGCCGCGAACACCGGGGAGCTGTTTTTT
CASAGWAANTGELFF
>NA|NA|TRBV19|TRBJ2-1
TGTGCCAGTAGTACCCCACCTATTGGGAGGAGCTCCTACAATGAGCAGTTCTTC
CASSTPPIGRSSYNEQFF
>NA|NA|TRBV20-1|TRBJ2-3
TGCAGTATCTATAGCACAGATACGCAGTATTTT
CSIYSTDTQYF
>NA|NA|TRBV11-2|TRBJ1-3
TGTGCCAGCAGCGTCCTCCAGGCGGGAAACACCATATATTTT
CASSVLQAGNTIYF
>TRBD1|NA|TRBV5-4|TRBJ2-7
TGTGCCAGCAGCTGGGGACAGGCCTACGAGCAGTACTTC
CASSWGQAYEQYF
>NA|NA|TRBV7-8|TRBJ2-7
TGTGCCAGCAGCTTAGCGGCTGGCTACGAGCAGTACTTC
CASSLAAGYEQYF
>NA|NA|TRBV9|TRBJ1-1
TGTGCCAGCACCAGGGCACTGCCTCTCACTGAAGCTTTCTTT
CASTRALPLTEAFF
>NA|NA|TRBV19|TRBJ2-1
TGTGCCAGTAGTATCGAAGTACAAACATACAATGAGCAGTTCTTC
CASSIEVQTYNEQFF
>NA|once|TRBV5-8|TRBJ1-4
TGTGCCAGCAGCTTCGGGGCACCCCTGGATGAAAAACTGTTTTTT
CASSFGAPLDEKLFF
>NA|NA|TRBV6-4|TRBJ2-3
TGTGCCAGCAGTGCGACGGCAGGAAGCACAGATACGCAGTATTTT
CASSATAGSTDTQYF
>NA|NA|TRBV19|TRBJ2-1
TGTGCCAGTAGGAAGGACCCTTCCTACAATGAGCAGTTCTTC
CASRKDPSYNEQFF
>NA|once|TRBV27|TRBJ1-6
TGTGCCAGCAGTTTCACAGCCCTCCCTAATTCACCCCTCCACTTT
CASSFTALPNSPLHF
>NA|NA|TRBV7-7|TRBJ1-1
TGTGCCAGCAGCTTAGAAAGAGGCACTGAAGCTTTCTTT
CASSLERGTEAFF
>TRBD2|NA|TRBV7-2|TRBJ2-5
TGTGCCAGCAGCCCCGGACTAGCGAGGGAGACCCAGTACTTC
CASSPGLARETQYF
>NA|once|TRBV27|TRBJ2-7
TGTGCCAGCAGTTTGAATCGCAGGGGAGTCCACGAGCAGTACTTC
CASSLNRRGVHEQYF
>TRBD1|NA|TRBV28|TRBJ1-5
TGTGCCAGCAGTTTATTCGGGCAGGGGGGGTATCAGCCCCAGCATTTT
CASSLFGQGGYQPQHF
>TRBD2|NA|TRBV27|TRBJ2-3
TGTGCCAGCAGGGTAGCGGGTCGCACAGATACGCAGTATTTT
CASRVAGRTDTQYF
>NA|NA|TRBV30|TRBJ1-5
TGTGCCTGGAGTGGAGGAGGGCGTCAGCCCCAGCATTTT
CAWSGGGRQPQHF
>TRBD2|NA|TRBV7-2|TRBJ2-7
TGTGCCAGCAGCTTAGTGGCGGGAGGGCCCTCGAACGAGCAGTACTTC
CASSLVAGGPSNEQYF
>NA|NA|TRBV7-2|TRBJ2-2
TGTGCCAGCAGCTCTTACACCGGGGAGCTGTTTTTT
CASSSYTGELFF
>NA|NA|TRBV5-1|TRBJ2-7
TGCGCCAGCAGCTTGGCCGGGAAGATATACGAGCAGTACTTC
CASSLAGKIYEQYF
>TRBD2|NA|TRBV4-2|TRBJ2-5
TGTGCCAGCAGCGCTCGAAGCGGGAGTGTGGGGGAGACCCAGTACTTC
CASSARSGSVGETQYF
>NA|NA|TRBV11-2|TRBJ2-1
TGTGCCAGCAGCCTCCAAAGCGGCTCATACAATGAGCAGTTCTTC
CASSLQSGSYNEQFF
>NA|NA|TRBV18|TRBJ1-2
TGTGCCAGCTCACCACCTAGAGGGGTAGCTAACTATGGCTACACCTTC
CASSPPRGVANYGYTF
>NA|NA|TRBV7-3|TRBJ2-2
TGTGCCAGCAGCTTATCCGGGGTGGGCACCGGGGAGCTGTTTTTT
CASSLSGVGTGELFF
>TRBD2|once|TRBV27|TRBJ2-1
TGTGCCAGCAAAGGGGATGGACTAGCCTACAATGAGCAGTTCTTC
CASKGDGLAYNEQFF
>NA|NA|TRBV5-4|TRBJ1-6
TGTGCCAGCAGTGAAGGGGGTCAGTATAATTCACCCCTCCACTTT
CASSEGGQYNSPLHF
>NA|NA|TRBV21-1|TRBJ1-4
TGTGCCAGCAGCAGCCCGGACAGGGTTACCCTAAATGAAAAACTGTTTTTT
CASSSPDRVTLNEKLFF
>NA|NA|TRBV19|TRBJ2-2
TGTGCCAGTAGTATTAGGGCCGACCCCCCCGGGGAGCTGTTTTTT
CASSIRADPPGELFF
>NA|NA|TRBV27|TRBJ1-5
TGTGCCAGCAGTCGGGACCGTAGCAATCAGCCCCAGCATTTT
CASSRDRSNQPQHF
>TRBD2|NA|TRBV6-6|TRBJ2-5
TGTGCCAGCAGCGGGACTAGCGGACGAAGAGAGGCCCAGTACTTC
CASSGTSGRREAQYF
>NA|NA|TRBV10-3|TRBJ1-6
TGTGCCATCAGGGAACAGGGATCTGGTAGTTCACCCCTCCACTTT
CAIREQGSGSSPLHF
>NA|NA|TRBV6-6|TRBJ1-6
TGTGCCAGCAGAGATCAGGGGAATTCACCCCTCCACTTT
CASRDQGNSPLHF